This T cell receptor (beta chain) originates from a study of T-cell memory formation after mild COVID-19. Constant-segment primers and 5'RACE yielded cDNA libraries for TCR alpha and TCR beta, each carrying sample barcodes and UMIs. TCRdb analysed the 5' RACE reads with MiXCR anew, one entry per CDR3 protein. This table has hundreds of thousands of distinct CDR3 sequences, around a sixth appearing once. General observations from the study: Clones that got smaller from day 15 to 85 had even CD4/CD8, while clones growing later tipped toward CD4+.

Germline V gene lookup returns CDR1 MNHEY and CDR2 SVGEGT. The CDR3 has 17 residues. Trimming removed 8 bases from V and 4 bases from J; junction bases left unmatched: 17. Regarding this clonotype: The antigen remains undetermined.

The receptor was derived from a man between 18 and 35 years old who had mild COVID-19 (a few samples of this study predate the infection). Cell type and time point are not known. This chain uses TRBV6-2 or TRBV6-3 with TRBJ2-7, with 10 bases that match TRBD2. Source material: PBMCs or a T cell subset sorted from them (not recorded which). CDR3 DNA sequence: TGTGCCAGCTGCGGCGGTGAAAGTAGCGGGGGGCGGTACGAGCAGTACGTC. Translating gives CASCGGESSGGRYEQYV.